This T cell receptor (beta chain) appears in the sequencing data of a study of CD8+ T cells in alopecia areata. Study results and caveats: The presence of one nonresponder keeps the tie between baseline CD8+ expansion and response uncertain.

Treatment: oral pan-JAK inhibitor, 5-10 mg twice daily. Sampling of alopecia areata patients yielded lesional scalp punch biopsies as well as peripheral blood. V was cut by 2 bases and J by 6 bases, with 13 bases left in between. Germline loops: CDR1 ENHRY, CDR2 SYGVKD. CDR3 length: 15 residues. Extraction of RNA preceded its reverse transcription into cDNA, which served as the sequencing template. The assay was immunoSEQ multiplex PCR, and TCRdb's table has in-frame clones only and misses some. The table records 90,000 to 120,000 clones, 65% to 85% of them present only once. As to this clone: The antigen remains unidentified.

V usage is TRBV10-3 and J usage is TRBJ1-4; TRBD1 might be the D (5 bases). The source material was CD8+ T cells sorted from blood, sampled at week 24, from a patient treated with tofacitinib. The TCR sequence derives from a human donor with alopecia areata. CDR3 in amino acids: CAISEMGEADEKLFF. The CDR3 DNA follows: TGTGCCATCAGTGAGATGGGGGAGGCTGATGAAAAACTGTTTTTT.